The 21 T cell receptor beta chains presented below share a single source sample, sequenced in a study of blood T cell repertoires in COVID-19. Clones were sequenced by immunoSEQ multiplex PCR, and TCRdb holds only the in-frame ones, with some missing. This table has about 120,000 clones, approximately 87% appearing once. The sequencing sample was made of peripheral blood. These TCRs come from a woman in her 70s with acute or convalescent COVID-19.

The chain uses TRBV18 and TRBJ2-5, with TRBD1 as a possible D gene (5 bases). There are 14 residues in the CDR3. Germline lookup yields CDR1 KGHSH and CDR2 LQKENI. V lost 3 bases and J 4 bases, leaving 12 bases between the germline ends. The CDR3 here is CASSPRQGRETQYF. DNA for the CDR3: TGTGCCAGCTCACCTAGGCAGGGTCGAGAGACCCAGTACTTC.

The V call is TRBV2, the J call TRBJ2-3; 9 bases agree with TRBD1. Per the germline V gene, CDR1 is SNHLY and CDR2 is FYNNEI. With V trimmed by 6 bases and J by 6 bases, 7 bases remained unmatched. The length of the CDR3 is 14 residues. The DNA of the CDR3 is TGTGCCAGCAGCCGGGACAGGGCGGGGGATACGCAGTATTTT. Translated, it gives CASSRDRAGDTQYF.

In this sample, this clone turned up a few times. V gene TRBV18 combines with J gene TRBJ1-1, with D tentatively TRBD1 (5 bases). CDR3 length equals 13 residues. The V end lost 5 bases, the J end lost 7 bases, and 14 bases lay between the germline ends. Germline V CDR1 and CDR2: KGHSH, LQKENI. CDR3 amino acids: CASSDGRDLEAFF. The DNA of the CDR3 is TGTGCCAGCTCAGACGGGAGGGACCTTGAAGCTTTCTTT.

The genes are TRBV6-5 and TRBJ1-1; D possibly corresponds to TRBD1 (6 bases). Germline V gene data show CDR1 as MNHEY and CDR2 as SVGAGI. CDR3 size: 16 residues. Trimming stripped 2 bases from V and 2 bases from J, with 15 bases between. The CDR3 DNA reads as TGTGCCAGCAGTTACCTCCAGGGGCCTCAAAACACTGAAGCTTTCTTT. This translates into CASSYLQGPQNTEAFF.

V is TRBV2 and J is TRBJ2-5, with 7 bases lining up with TRBD2. The germline gives CDR1 SNHLY, CDR2 FYNNEI. CDR3 length equals 14 residues. The V segment lost 4 bases and the J segment 4 bases; nucleotides outside the gene matches: 6. The CDR3 DNA reads as TGTGCCAGCAGTGTAGGGCCGGGAGGAGAGACCCAGTACTTC. Translated, it gives CASSVGPGGETQYF.

The chain recombines TRBV30 with TRBJ2-2, with TRBD2 matching over 11 bases. Germline-derived CDR1 and CDR2 are GTSNPN and SVGIG (reference sequence). V shed 3 bases and J 4 bases; nucleotides not matched to a gene: 16. This CDR3 has 19 amino acids. The CDR3 sequence: CAWRPLWASGGRSTGELFF. The CDR3 region has the DNA TGTGCCTGGAGGCCACTGTGGGCTAGCGGGGGGCGGAGCACCGGGGAGCTGTTTTTT.

This rearrangement joins TRBV3-1 (or the pseudogene TRBV3-2) to TRBJ1-1; TRBD1 is a possible D gene (5 bases). V dropped 4 bases and J dropped 1 base, with 13 bases sitting between them. Germline CDR1 and CDR2: LGHDT and YNNKEL (reference sequence). This CDR3 is built from 15 residues. CDR3 coding DNA: TGTGCCAGCAGCCGACAGTCCTCCCCGAACACTGAAGCTTTCTTT. It specifies CASSRQSSPNTEAFF.

This chain connects TRBV18 to TRBJ1-1, with TRBD1 identical over 9 bases. J was trimmed by 10 bases and V by 6 bases; bases with no gene match: 9. The germline V gene encodes CDR1 KGHSH and CDR2 LQKENI. The CDR3 spans 13 residues. CDR3 residues: CASSPGTGFAAFF. The CDR3 region has the DNA TGTGCCAGCTCCCCCGGGACAGGGTTCGCAGCTTTCTTT.

The gene calls are TRBV19 and TRBJ1-5; 8 positions match TRBD1. The CDR3 length is 15 residues. Unmatched junction bases numbered 4, after V lost 2 bases and J lost 4 bases. Germline CDR1 LNHDA, CDR2 SQIVND (reference sequence). The CDR3 reads CASSIYTGGNQPQHF. The CDR3 DNA reads as TGTGCCAGTAGTATATACACAGGGGGGAATCAGCCCCAGCATTTT.

This clone occurred once. The rearrangement links TRBV4-1 to TRBJ1-4; TRBD1 is a possible D gene (6 bases). This CDR3 comprises 17 residues. With 4 bases removed from V and 3 bases from J, the gap between germline ends came to 18 bases. Germline-derived CDR1 and CDR2 are MGHRA and YSYEKL. For the CDR3, the DNA is TGCGCCAGCAGCCCCCGCCCAGGGGTGGGGGCTAATGAAAAACTGTTTTTT. It yields the protein CASSPRPGVGANEKLFF.

The CDR3 reads CASSPGTGVQWHF. DNA of the CDR3: TGTGCCAGCAGTCCCGGGACAGGGGTTCAGTGGCATTTT. V is TRBV6-5 and J is TRBJ1-5; 10 bases line up with TRBD1. Trimming at V came to 5 bases and at J to 15 bases, leaving 10 bases not matched to a gene. The CDR3 is 13 amino acids. Germline lookup yields CDR1 MNHEY and CDR2 SVGAGI.

The V and J genes are TRBV12-3 or TRBV12-4 and TRBJ1-1; D unresolved. This CDR3 has 11 residues. V lost 3 bases and J 11 bases, leaving 10 bases between the germline ends. The CDR3 DNA sequence: TGTGCCAGCAGTTTGGCAGGCGGGGCTTTCTTT. It encodes CASSLAGGAFF.

The chain recombines TRBV11-2 with TRBJ1-1; 7 bases match TRBD1. CDR1 and CDR2 from the germline V gene are SGHAT and FQNNGV. J lost 5 bases, V lost 4 bases, and 7 bases had no gene match. CDR3 length: 14 residues. The CDR3 region has the DNA TGTGCCAGCAGCTGGGGAGACAGGGATACTGAAGCTTTCTTT. It translates to CASSWGDRDTEAFF. Variable domain in full (rest from reference TRBV11-2 and TRBJ1-1): EAGVAQSPRYKIIEKRQSVAFWCNPISGHATLYWYQQILGQGPKLLIQFQNNGVVDDSQLPKDRFSAERLKGVDSTLKIQPAKLEDSAVYLCASSWGDRDTEAFFGQGTRLTVV.

The chain uses TRBV4-1 and TRBJ1-5; D is unclear. Trimming removed 3 bases at V and 7 bases at J, with 13 bases between. The CDR3 has 14 residues. Germline V lookup: CDR1 MGHRA, CDR2 YSYEKL. The CDR3 sequence: CASSHPSPGQPQHF. Here the CDR3 DNA reads TGCGCCAGCAGCCATCCCTCCCCCGGGCAGCCCCAGCATTTT.

This chain links TRBV5-4 with TRBJ2-2; 12 bases align to TRBD2. The CDR3 contains 15 residues. CDR1 SGHNT and CDR2 YYREEE come from the germline V gene (reference sequence). The trim removed 4 bases at V and 8 bases at J, leaving 6 bases unmatched. The CDR3: CASSRTSGAYGELFF. The CDR3 DNA follows: TGTGCCAGCAGCCGGACTAGCGGGGCTTATGGGGAGCTGTTTTTT. The full variable domain, rest sourced from reference TRBV5-4 and TRBJ2-2, is ETGVTQSPTHLIKTRGQQVTLRCSSQSGHNTVSWYQQALGQGPQFIFQYYREEENGRGNFPPRFSGLQFPNYSSELNVNALELDDSALYLCASSRTSGAYGELFFGEGSRLTVL.

V is TRBV28 and J is TRBJ2-2; the D gene is possibly TRBD1 (5 bases). Trimming left V 5 bases short and J 8 bases short, with 9 bases between. Germline V CDR1 and CDR2: MDHEN, SYDVKM. The CDR3 contains 12 residues. CDR3 nucleotide sequence: TGTGCCAGCAGTAGGGGTTTGGGGGAGCTGTTTTTT. It is translated as CASSRGLGELFF.

J is TRBJ2-7 and V is TRBV5-5; TRBD2 matches at 7 bases. The CDR3 is 13 residues long. Germline assignment: CDR1 SGHKS and CDR2 YYEKEE (reference sequence). V lost 5 bases to trimming and J lost 3 bases; unmatched junction nucleotides: 5. The CDR3 bases are TGTGCCAGCAGGCGGGGACTAAACTACGAGCAGTACTTC. Translated: CASRRGLNYEQYF.

This rearrangement joins TRBV6-6 to TRBJ2-7; 8 bases are shared with TRBD1. Germline CDR1 and CDR2: MNHNY and SVGAGI (reference sequence). The CDR3 has 15 amino acids. The J segment lost 1 base and the V segment lost 2 bases, leaving 4 bases of the junction unmatched. CDR3 sequence reads: CASSYIRGHSYEQYF. The CDR3 DNA follows: TGTGCCAGCAGTTACATCAGGGGGCATTCCTACGAGCAGTACTTC.

The chain is built from TRBV20-1 and TRBJ1-1; no clear D. Germline CDR1 reads DFQATT; CDR2 reads SNEGSKA (reference sequence). CDR3 size: 11 residues. Trimming left V 7 bases short and J 1 base short, with 7 bases between. CDR3 protein: CSVRENTEAFF. The CDR3 DNA follows: TGCAGTGTTCGGGAGAACACTGAAGCTTTCTTT.

This chain uses TRBV2 with TRBJ2-1, with D perhaps matching TRBD2 (6 bases). The ends were cut back, 6 bases at V and 3 bases at J, with 12 bases in the middle. Germline lookup yields CDR1 SNHLY and CDR2 FYNNEI. CDR3 length: 14 amino acids. CDR3 region: CASRSQTSYNEQFF. As DNA, the CDR3 is TGTGCCAGCAGGTCGCAGACTAGCTACAATGAGCAGTTCTTC.

Concerning this clone itself: The junction does not match germline at one end; this may be a read error. The J gene is TRBJ1-6, the V gene TRBV11-2; 7 positions match TRBD1. The CDR3 covers 15 residues. Germline loops: CDR1 SGHAT, CDR2 FQNNGV. The CDR3 DNA reads as TGTACCAGCAGCTACCGGGACAGCCCTAATTCACCCCTCCACTTT. It translates to CTSSYRDSPNSPLHF.